The source of this TCR beta chain is a study of molecular identifiers for immune sequencing clone quantification. Points from the study as a whole: Clones above 20 RNA copies contained over 97% of effector molecules and under 1% of naive molecules.

V gave up 11 bases and J gave up 10 bases, with 20 bases separating them. The CDR3 runs 12 residues. TCRdb called the PCR reads again in MiXCR, with one record for every CDR3 protein. The profile shows hundreds of thousands of distinct CDR3 sequences, about 25% of them singletons. Note on this clonotype: Its target is not known.

Sequences were obtained from naive CD8+ T cells from blood, with Jurkat cell RNA spiked in. The subset denotes: FACS-sorted CD8+CD4-CCR7+CD45RA+ naive T cells. This sequence originates from a human donor in good health. Some libraries in this study had Jurkat cell RNA spiked in. The chain has TRBV12-3 or TRBV12-4 and TRBJ1-1; D possibly corresponds to TRBD1 (6 bases). The DNA for the CDR3 is TGTGCCCGCCCTCTGGGGGGGGGGCTAGCTTTCTTT. It translates to CARPLGGGLAFF.